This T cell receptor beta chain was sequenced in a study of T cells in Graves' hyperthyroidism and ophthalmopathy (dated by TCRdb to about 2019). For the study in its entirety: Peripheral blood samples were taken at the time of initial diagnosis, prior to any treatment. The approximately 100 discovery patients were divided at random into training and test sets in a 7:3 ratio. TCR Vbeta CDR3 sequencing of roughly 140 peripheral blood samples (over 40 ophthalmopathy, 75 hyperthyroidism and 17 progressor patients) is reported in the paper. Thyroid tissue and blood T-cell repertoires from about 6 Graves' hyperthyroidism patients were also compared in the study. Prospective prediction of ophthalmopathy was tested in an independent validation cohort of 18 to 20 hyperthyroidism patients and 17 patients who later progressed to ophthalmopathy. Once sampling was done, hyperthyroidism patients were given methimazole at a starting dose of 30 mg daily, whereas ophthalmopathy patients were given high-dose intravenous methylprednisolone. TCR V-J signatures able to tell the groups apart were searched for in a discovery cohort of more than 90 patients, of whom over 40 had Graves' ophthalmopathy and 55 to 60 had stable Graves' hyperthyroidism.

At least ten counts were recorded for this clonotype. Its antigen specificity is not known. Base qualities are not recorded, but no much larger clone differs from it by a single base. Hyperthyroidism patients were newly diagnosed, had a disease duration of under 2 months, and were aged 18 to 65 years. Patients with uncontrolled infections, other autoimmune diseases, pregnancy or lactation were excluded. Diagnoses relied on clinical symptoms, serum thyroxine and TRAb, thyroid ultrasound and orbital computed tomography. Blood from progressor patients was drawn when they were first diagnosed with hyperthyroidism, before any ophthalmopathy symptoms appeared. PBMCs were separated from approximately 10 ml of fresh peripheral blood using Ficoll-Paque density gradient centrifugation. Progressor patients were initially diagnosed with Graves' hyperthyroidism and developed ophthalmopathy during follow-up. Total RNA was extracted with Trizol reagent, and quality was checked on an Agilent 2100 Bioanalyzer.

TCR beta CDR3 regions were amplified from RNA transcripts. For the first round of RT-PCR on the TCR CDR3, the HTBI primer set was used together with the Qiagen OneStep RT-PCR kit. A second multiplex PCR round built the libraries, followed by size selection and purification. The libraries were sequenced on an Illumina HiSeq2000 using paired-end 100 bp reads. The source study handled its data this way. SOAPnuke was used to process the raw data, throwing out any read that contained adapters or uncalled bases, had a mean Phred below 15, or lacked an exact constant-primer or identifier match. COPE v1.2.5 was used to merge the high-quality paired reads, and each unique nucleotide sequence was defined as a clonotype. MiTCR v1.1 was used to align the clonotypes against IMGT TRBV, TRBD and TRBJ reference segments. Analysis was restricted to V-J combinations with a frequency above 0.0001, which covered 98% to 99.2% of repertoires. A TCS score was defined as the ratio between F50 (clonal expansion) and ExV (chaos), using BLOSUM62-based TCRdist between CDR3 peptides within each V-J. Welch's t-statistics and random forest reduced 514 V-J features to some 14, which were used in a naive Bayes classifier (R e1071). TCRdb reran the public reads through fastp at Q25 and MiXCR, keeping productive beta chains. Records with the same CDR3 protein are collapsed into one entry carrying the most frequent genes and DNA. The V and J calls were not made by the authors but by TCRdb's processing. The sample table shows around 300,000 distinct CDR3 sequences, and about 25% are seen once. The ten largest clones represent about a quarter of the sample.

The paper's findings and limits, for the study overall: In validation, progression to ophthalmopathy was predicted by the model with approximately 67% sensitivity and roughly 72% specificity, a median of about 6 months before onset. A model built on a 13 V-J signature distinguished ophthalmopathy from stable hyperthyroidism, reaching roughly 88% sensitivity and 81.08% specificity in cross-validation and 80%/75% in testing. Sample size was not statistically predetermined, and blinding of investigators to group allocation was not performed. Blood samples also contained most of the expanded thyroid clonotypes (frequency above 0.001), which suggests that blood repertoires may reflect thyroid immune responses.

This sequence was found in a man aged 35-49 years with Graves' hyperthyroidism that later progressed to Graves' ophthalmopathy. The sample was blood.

The CDR3 is CASSLVGGYEQYF. The sequenced DNA: TGTGCCAGCAGCTTAGTAGGGGGCTACGAGCAGTACTTC. This chain joins TRBV7-2 to TRBJ2-7, with TRBD1 perhaps the D gene, on 6 matching bases. The CDR3 covers 13 residues, taking in both the cysteine and the phenylalanine. Only the CDR3 part of the read is kept: 39 bases, read in frame from the first base. According to the germline V gene, CDR1 reads SGHTA and CDR2 reads FQGNSA. Relative to germline, V is 1 base shorter and J is 3 bases shorter, with 7 bases between their ends.